The 14 T cell receptor beta chains listed next were all sequenced from one sample in a study of shared clonotypes between healthy human individuals. Some clones are missing from TCRdb's copy, which holds only in-frame ones; the method was immunoSEQ multiplex PCR. Found here are about 2 million clones, roughly 94% of them singletons; the top ten hold 0.1% to 0.15%. The specimen sequenced was naive CD4+ T cells sorted from blood. This sample's subset: CD45RA+ positively selected. These receptors were taken from a man aged 18 to 29 in good health.

Remarks on this clone: This CDR3 is also generated by other DNA sequences in the sample. This rearrangement joins TRBV30 to TRBJ2-7; perhaps D is TRBD1 or TRBD2 (5 bases each). This CDR3 region has 13 residues. Trimming removed 3 bases at V and 3 bases at J, with 12 bases between. Germline CDR1 reads GTSNPN; CDR2 reads SVGIG (reference sequence). CDR3 sequence: CAWSVGGIYEQYF. CDR3 DNA sequence: TGTGCCTGGAGCGTTGGGGGTATCTACGAGCAGTACTTC.

The J gene is TRBJ2-1, the V gene TRBV30; tentatively, D is TRBD1 (5 bases). Germline CDR1 reads GTSNPN; CDR2 reads SVGIG (reference sequence). There are 13 residues in the CDR3. Trimming stripped 0 bases from V and 7 bases from J, with 10 bases between. CDR3 in DNA: TGTGCCTGGAGTGTAGGGGTTGTTAATGAGCAGTTCTTC. It codes for CAWSVGVVNEQFF.

Worth noting for this clone: Other DNA sequences in this sample translate to the same CDR3. The CDR3 DNA reads TGTGCCAGCTCCGCTGGCCTAAACACCGGGGAGCTGTTTTTT. Amino acid sequence: CASSAGLNTGELFF. The chain uses TRBV18 and TRBJ2-2; D is unclear. CDR1 KGHSH and CDR2 LQKENI come from the germline V gene. The germline V and J ends were trimmed by 6 bases and 2 bases, with 10 bases remaining between them. The CDR3 consists of 14 residues.

The CDR3 nucleotides read TGTGCCAGCAGTGAACAGGGCGAGCAGTACTTC. Protein sequence: CASSEQGEQYF. This chain links TRBV6-1 with TRBJ2-7, with D possibly matching TRBD1 (5 bases). The CDR3 has 11 amino acids. V was clipped by 2 bases and J by 6 bases, with 5 bases between them. Germline CDR1 reads MNHNS; CDR2 reads SASEGT.

The chain employs TRBV5-1 and TRBJ2-3, with TRBD1 as a possible D gene (6 bases). Germline V gene lookup returns CDR1 SGHRS and CDR2 YFSETQ. Trimming shortened V by 2 bases and J by 3 bases, and 19 bases separated the two germline ends. The CDR3 extends over 17 amino acids. CDR3 nucleotide sequence: TGCGCCAGCAGCTTTGTCGCCGGGACATCGAGGACAGATACGCAGTATTTT. Amino acids: CASSFVAGTSRTDTQYF.

This sequence joins TRBV7-3 and TRBJ2-3, with 9 bases aligning to TRBD1. Germline trimming cut 4 bases from V and 3 bases from J; bases unmatched to any gene: 5. This CDR3 has 15 amino acids. Germline CDR1 SGHTA, CDR2 FQGTGA. The chain's CDR3 is CASSYNRGRTDTQYF. DNA for the CDR3: TGTGCCAGCAGCTACAACAGGGGGCGTACAGATACGCAGTATTTT.

V usage is TRBV30 and J usage is TRBJ2-5; possibly TRBD2 for D (5 bases). With 3 bases removed from V and 7 bases from J, the gap between germline ends came to 12 bases. Germline V CDR1 and CDR2: GTSNPN, SVGIG (reference sequence). CDR3 length: 12 residues. The CDR3: CAWSEGGGTQYF. DNA for the CDR3: TGTGCCTGGAGCGAAGGTGGAGGGACCCAGTACTTC.

This clone was observed once. The V gene is TRBV19, the J gene TRBJ2-1; D might be TRBD1 (6 bases). Trimming stripped 3 bases from V and 8 bases from J, with 14 bases between. Looked up from germline, CDR1 is LNHDA and CDR2 is SQIVND (reference sequence). The CDR3 totals 14 residues. The chain's CDR3 is CASSIGRQGYEQFF. The DNA for the CDR3 is TGTGCCAGTAGTATCGGCAGGCAGGGGTATGAGCAGTTCTTC.

This clone is a singleton in its sample. The J gene is TRBJ2-7, the V gene TRBV6-5; D gene ambiguous. Deletions cut 5 bases from V and 2 bases from J, with 10 bases between. Germline lookup yields CDR1 MNHEY and CDR2 SVGAGI. The CDR3 runs 13 residues. The CDR3 nucleotides are TGTGCCAGCAGTCCTCCGGGCACCTACGAGCAGTACTTC. It specifies CASSPPGTYEQYF.

The chain couples TRBV5-1 to TRBJ2-1; D is perhaps TRBD1 (6 bases). V was cut by 6 bases and J by 7 bases, with 14 bases left in between. This CDR3 spans 13 amino acids. CDR1 and CDR2 from the germline V gene are SGHRS and YFSETQ. The CDR3 nucleotides read TGCGCCAGCACCCAGGGGTCCGGGAATGAGCAGTTCTTC. It encodes CASTQGSGNEQFF. The whole variable domain, filled in from reference TRBV5-1 and TRBJ2-1, reads KAGVTQTPRYLIKTRGQQVTLSCSPISGHRSVSWYQQTPGQGLQFLFEYFSETQRNKGNFPGRFSGRQFSNSRSEMNVSTLELGDSALYLCASTQGSGNEQFFGPGTRLTVL.

The rearrangement links TRBV18 to TRBJ2-3, with 8 bases fitting TRBD2. V lost 0 bases to trimming and J lost 4 bases; unmatched junction nucleotides: 9. The CDR3 totals 17 residues. In germline, CDR1 is KGHSH, CDR2 LQKENI. Here the CDR3 DNA reads TGTGCCAGCTCACCACCGAGCGGACTAGCCGGCGCAGATACGCAGTATTTT. Translation gives CASSPPSGLAGADTQYF.

V and J are TRBV19 and TRBJ1-6; no definite D call. This CDR3 has 17 amino acids. Per germline, CDR1 LNHDA and CDR2 SQIVND (reference sequence). V was clipped by 3 bases and J by 8 bases, with 20 bases between them. The CDR3: CASSMGSHIVSYSPLHF. The CDR3 nucleotides are TGTGCCAGTAGTATGGGGTCACATATCGTTTCTTATTCACCCCTCCACTTT.

The chain employs TRBV5-1 and TRBJ2-1; a weak D match, TRBD2 (6 bases). V dropped 2 bases and J dropped 8 bases, with 11 bases sitting between them. Germline lookup yields CDR1 SGHRS and CDR2 YFSETQ. The CDR3 runs 13 residues. CDR3 coding DNA: TGCGCCAGCAGCTTCGACGGGGGATATGAGCAGTTCTTC. Its translation is CASSFDGGYEQFF.

The chain carries TRBV7-9 and TRBJ2-1; maybe TRBD2 (6 bases). V lost 6 bases and J 10 bases, leaving 7 bases between the germline ends. Germline CDR1 SEHNR, CDR2 FQNEAQ (reference sequence). The CDR3 sequence is 10 residues long. This CDR3 is CASRRDEQFF. For the CDR3, the DNA is TGTGCCAGCAGGCGGGACGAGCAGTTCTTC.